This T cell receptor (beta chain) was identified during a study of OX40 agonist ivuxolimab in advanced cancers. At the level of the study: Each patient was given ivuxolimab into a vein every 2 weeks, at 0.01 to 10 mg/kg. The mean age was approximately 60 years, ranging from about 20 to 85, with about 87% of participants male.

CDR1 and CDR2 (germline): SGHTS, YDEGEE. The CDR3 loop spans 14 amino acids. V lost 1 base, J lost 5 bases, and 9 bases lay in between. Repertoires were generated with immunoSEQ multiplex PCR, while TCRdb's copy carries only in-frame clones and drops some. Of fewer than 95,000 clones detected, 85% appear once; the ten largest clones hold 0.61%. The TCR originated in an adult with an advanced solid tumor such as melanoma, head and neck, liver or kidney cancer. V is TRBV5-8 and J is TRBJ1-4; possibly TRBD1 for D (5 bases). The source material was CD4+ or CD8+ T cells sorted from blood, sampled in a trial of the OX40 agonist ivuxolimab. The CDR3 bases are TGTGCCAGCAGCTTGCGGGGCGTGAATGAAAAACTGTTTTTT. This codes for CASSLRGVNEKLFF.